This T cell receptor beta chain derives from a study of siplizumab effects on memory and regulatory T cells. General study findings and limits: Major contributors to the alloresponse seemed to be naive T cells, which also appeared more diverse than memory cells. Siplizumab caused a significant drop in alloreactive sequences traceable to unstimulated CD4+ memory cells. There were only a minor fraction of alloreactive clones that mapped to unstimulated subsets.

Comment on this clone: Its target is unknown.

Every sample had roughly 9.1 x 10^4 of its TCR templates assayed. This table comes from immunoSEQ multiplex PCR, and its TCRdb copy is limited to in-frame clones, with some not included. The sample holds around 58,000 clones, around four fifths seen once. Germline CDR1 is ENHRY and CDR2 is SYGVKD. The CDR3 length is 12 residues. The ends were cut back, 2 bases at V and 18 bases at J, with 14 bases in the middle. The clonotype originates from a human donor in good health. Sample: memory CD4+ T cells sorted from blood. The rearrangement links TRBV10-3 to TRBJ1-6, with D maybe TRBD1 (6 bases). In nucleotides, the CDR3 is TGTGCCATCAGTGAGCCTGACAGGTACCCCCACTTT. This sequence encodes CAISEPDRYPHF.